Sequencing of this T cell receptor beta chain was carried out in a study of cytotoxic CD8 clonotypes in ibrutinib-treated CLL. As for the study in general: Once patients had received a median roughly 11 months of treatment, range 6 to 36, response samples were obtained. A mean of around 260,000 productive templates and tens of thousands of productive rearrangements was obtained per sample.

Cryopreserved PBMCs provided approximately 2.2 micrograms of genomic DNA for the TCR beta libraries. A remark on this clone: Its specificity is not known.

Overall study findings and caveats: A rise in clonality was seen at ibrutinib response, and a fall back toward baseline was seen at progression.

Libraries were prepared by immunoSEQ multiplex PCR; TCRdb keeps only in-frame clonotypes and omits some of them. The sample has 300,000 to 400,000 clones, under 70% seen once. This clonotype was obtained from a human donor with chronic lymphocytic leukemia. This specimen consisted of PBMCs, obtained after 36 months of ibrutinib treatment.

CDR3 coding DNA: TGTGCCAGCAGTGAAGGTCCGGGAGGGTATGGCTACACCTTC. It is translated as CASSEGPGGYGYTF. The chain links TRBV6-4 to TRBJ1-2, with D unclear. The V gene's germline CDR1 is MRHNA and CDR2 SNTAGT. CDR3 length: 14 amino acids. V was pared by 3 bases and J by 5 bases, with 13 bases between.